This T cell receptor (beta chain) derives from a study of human T cells and chemical hapten exposure. Overall study context: A patient group, mainly female, showed alopecia areata, totalis or universalis.

The time point is: patch test 3, about 24 weeks after DPC sensitization. Treatment denoted: therapeutic diphenylcyclopropenone sensitization with weekly scalp DPC. TCRdb re-analysed the RACE reads in MiXCR, keeping a single row per CDR3 protein. The repertoire holds about 120,000 distinct CDR3 sequences, approximately 11% seen once, with over 2% in the top ten. This CDR3 has 17 amino acids. Unmatched junction bases numbered 8, after V lost 0 bases and J lost 0 bases. Germline V gives CDR1 SGDLS, CDR2 YYNGEE. This chain uses TRBV9 with TRBJ1-1, with 7 positions matching TRBD1. Material: whole blood, obtained in connection with sensitization to the hapten diphenylcyclopropenone (DPC). The source of this sequence is a woman aged 50 to 65 with alopecia areata. Some clones in this sample may be carry-over from other donors' samples. The CDR3 reads CASSVEGAPYLNTEAFF. CDR3 nucleotide sequence: TGTGCCAGCAGCGTAGAGGGGGCCCCTTATCTGAACACTGAAGCTTTCTTT.